The T cell receptor beta chain under discussion was sequenced for a study of cytomegalovirus exposure and HLA in healthy donors. Germline CDR1 reads LGHNA; CDR2 reads YSLEER. The V segment lost 3 bases and the J segment 4 bases; nucleotides outside the gene matches: 5. This CDR3 contains 14 residues. This PCR relied on a set of 60 Vbeta primers and 13 Jbeta primers. TCRdb's copy holds only in-frame clones and misses some; the assay was immunoSEQ multiplex PCR. The sample lists 95,000 to 150,000 clones; around 86% were seen once. This sequence was found in a man between 25 and 39 years old in good health and CMV-seronegative. Sequencing input: PBMCs. The chain combines TRBV4-3 with TRBJ1-2, with 7 bases matching TRBD1. Written as DNA, the CDR3 is TGCGCCAGCAGCCAGGGACAGTCAGTCTATGGCTACACCTTC. Encoded protein: CASSQGQSVYGYTF.